This T cell receptor beta chain is from a study of T cell changes during pregnancy in multiple sclerosis. This clone has only a few counts. The table came from immunoSEQ multiplex PCR; TCRdb's copy has only in-frame clones and leaves some out. The table has tens of thousands of clones, 90% seen once; the top ten hold approximately 1.4%. The ends were cut back, 3 bases at V and 3 bases at J, with 18 bases in the middle. Per the germline V gene, CDR1 is MNHEY and CDR2 is SMNVEV (reference sequence). The CDR3 runs 16 residues. This specimen was peripheral blood, taken in the first trimester of pregnancy. The chain is built from TRBV27 and TRBJ2-7, with a tentative D call TRBD1 (7 bases). The TCR originated in a female donor in good health, enrolled as a control in a pregnancy study. In nucleotides, the CDR3 is TGTGCCAGCAGTTTCGCTAGCCCAGGGGGGCTCTACGAGCAGTACTTC. Amino acids: CASSFASPGGLYEQYF.